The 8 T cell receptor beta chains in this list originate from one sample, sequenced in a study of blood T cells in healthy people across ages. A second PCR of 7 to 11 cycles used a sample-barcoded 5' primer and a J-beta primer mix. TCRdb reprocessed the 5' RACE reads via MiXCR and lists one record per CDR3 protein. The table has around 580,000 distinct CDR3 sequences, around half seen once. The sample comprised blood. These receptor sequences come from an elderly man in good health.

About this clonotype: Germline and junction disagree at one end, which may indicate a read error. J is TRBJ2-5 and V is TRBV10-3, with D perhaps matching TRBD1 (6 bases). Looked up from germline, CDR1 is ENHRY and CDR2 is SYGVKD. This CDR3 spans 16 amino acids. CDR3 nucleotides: TGTGCCCTCAGTTCCACCCCTACAGGGTACCAAGAGACCCAGTACTTC. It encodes CALSSTPTGYQETQYF.

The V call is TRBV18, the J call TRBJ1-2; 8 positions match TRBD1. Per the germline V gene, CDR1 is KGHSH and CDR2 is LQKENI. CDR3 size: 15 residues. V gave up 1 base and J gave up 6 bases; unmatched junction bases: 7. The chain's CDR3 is CASSPQTGGDDGYTF. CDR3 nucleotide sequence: TGTGCCAGCTCACCACAAACAGGGGGAGACGATGGCTACACCTTC.

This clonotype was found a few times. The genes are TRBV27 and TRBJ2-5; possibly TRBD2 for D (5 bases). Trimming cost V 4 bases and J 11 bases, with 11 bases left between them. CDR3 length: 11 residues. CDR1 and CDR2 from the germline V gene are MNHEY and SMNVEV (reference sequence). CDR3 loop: CASSYGDWQYF. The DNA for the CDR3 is TGTGCCAGCAGTTACGGGGATTGGCAGTACTTC.

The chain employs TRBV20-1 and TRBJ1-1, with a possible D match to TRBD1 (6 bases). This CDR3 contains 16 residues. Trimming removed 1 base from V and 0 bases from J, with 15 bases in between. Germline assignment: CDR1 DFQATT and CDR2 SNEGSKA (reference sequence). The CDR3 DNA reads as TGCAGTGCTAGAGTTTCGGACAGCCGTTTGAACACTGAAGCTTTCTTT. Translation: CSARVSDSRLNTEAFF.

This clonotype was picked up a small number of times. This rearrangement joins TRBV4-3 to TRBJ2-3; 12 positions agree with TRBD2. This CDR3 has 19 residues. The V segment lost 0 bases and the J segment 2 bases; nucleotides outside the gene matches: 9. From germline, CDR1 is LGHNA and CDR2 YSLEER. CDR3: CASSQEWLAGGPPTDTQYF. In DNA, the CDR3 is TGCGCCAGCAGCCAAGAGTGGCTAGCGGGAGGGCCCCCCACAGATACGCAGTATTTT.

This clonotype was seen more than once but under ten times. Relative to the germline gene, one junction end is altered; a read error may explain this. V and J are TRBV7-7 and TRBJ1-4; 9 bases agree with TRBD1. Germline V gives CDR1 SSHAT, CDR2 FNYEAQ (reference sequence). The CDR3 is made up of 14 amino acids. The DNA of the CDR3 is TGTGCTAGCAGCTTAGGGACAGGGCTTGAAAAACTGTTTTTT. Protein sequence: CASSLGTGLEKLFF.

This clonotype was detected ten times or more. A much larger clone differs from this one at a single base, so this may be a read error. CDR3 nucleotides: TGTGCCAGCAGTTACTCGGGACGCTCTGGGGCCAACGTCCTGACTTTC. Amino acids: CASSYSGRSGANVLTF. V usage is TRBV6-5 and J usage is TRBJ2-6; D may correspond to TRBD1 or TRBD2 (5 bases each). V lost 0 bases to trimming and J lost 0 bases, with 6 bases between them. The CDR3 extends over 16 amino acids. CDR1 MNHEY and CDR2 SVGAGI come from the germline V gene.

The CDR3 protein is CASSPTEDFYEQYF. CDR3 bases: TGTGCCAGCAGCCCTACTGAAGATTTTTACGAGCAGTACTTC. J is TRBJ2-7 and V is TRBV4-2; D is unclear. CDR3 length equals 14 residues. Germline CDR1 reads LGHNA; CDR2 reads YNFKEQ. V lost 4 bases to trimming and J lost 4 bases, with 14 bases between them.